The 27 T cell receptor beta chains below come from one sample, sequenced in a study of T cells in Graves' hyperthyroidism and ophthalmopathy. Regions amplified from RNA transcripts were the TCR beta CDR3 regions. TCR CDR3 regions were first amplified by RT-PCR with HTBI primers. TCRdb fed the multiplex PCR reads into MiXCR, producing one record per CDR3 protein. The sample has around 520,000 distinct CDR3 sequences; approximately 25% are singletons. Sequencing input: blood. The receptors shown here come from a young woman with Graves' ophthalmopathy.

The chain carries TRBV12-3 or TRBV12-4 and TRBJ1-2; a possible D gene is TRBD1 (6 bases). V gave up 2 bases and J gave up 8 bases, with 18 bases separating them. The length of the CDR3 is 15 residues. In DNA form, the CDR3 reads TGTGCCAGCAGTTTACAGGTACAGGGCCCAGGAGGCTACACCTTC. Amino acids: CASSLQVQGPGGYTF.

The CDR3 DNA reads TGTGCCAGCAGTGACTCGGGACAGAAAGCTTTCTTT. Its protein is CASSDSGQKAFF. V usage is TRBV25-1 and J usage is TRBJ1-1, with 7 bases that match TRBD1. V lost 3 bases to trimming and J lost 9 bases; unmatched junction nucleotides: 4. The CDR3 totals 12 residues. Germline CDR1 and CDR2: MGHDK and SYGVNS.

This clonotype was found a few times. A much larger clone differs from this one at a single base, so this may be a read error. The chain joins TRBV28 to TRBJ1-1; D gene unclear. Germline CDR1 reads MDHEN; CDR2 reads SYDVKM. The CDR3 extends over 12 amino acids. CDR3 region: CASNPRNTEACF. The CDR3 DNA reads TGTGCCAGCAACCCGAGGAACACTGAAGCTTGCTTT.

In its sample, this clonotype was seen many times. The chain links TRBV14 to TRBJ2-5, with D perhaps TRBD2 (6 bases). Germline V gene lookup returns CDR1 SGHDN and CDR2 FVKESK. V lost 3 bases and J lost 3, with 11 bases in between. The CDR3 is 14 amino acids. The CDR3 here is CASSHPLAEETQYF. The CDR3 nucleotides read TGTGCCAGCAGCCACCCTTTAGCGGAAGAGACCCAGTACTTC.

The chain is built from TRBV19 and TRBJ1-2; a possible D gene is TRBD1 (6 bases). This CDR3 spans 14 amino acids. Germline CDR1 and CDR2: LNHDA and SQIVND (reference sequence). Trimming stripped 8 bases from V and 7 bases from J, with 20 bases between. The CDR3 DNA is TGTGCCAGTGTGTCCGGACAGCAAACCGGTGGCTACACCTTC. This gives the protein CASVSGQQTGGYTF.

This chain connects TRBV12-3 or TRBV12-4 to TRBJ2-7, with D tentatively TRBD1 (5 bases). CDR3 length: 14 amino acids. Trimming took off 2 bases at V and 1 base at J, with 9 bases between the two ends. The CDR3 nucleotides are TGTGCCAGCAGTTTATCGGACACTTCCTACGAGCAGTACTTC. As protein: CASSLSDTSYEQYF.

The sample holds many counts of this clonotype. The CDR3 sequence: CASTLRDRAYEQYF. The CDR3 DNA reads as TGTGCCAGCACCCTACGGGACAGGGCTTACGAGCAGTACTTC. The chain has TRBV7-2 and TRBJ2-7, with TRBD1 matching over 9 bases. CDR1 and CDR2 from the germline V gene are SGHTA and FQGNSA. The CDR3 length is 14 residues. V shed 7 bases and J 4 bases; nucleotides not matched to a gene: 8.

This chain uses TRBV19 with TRBJ1-1; D is unresolved. The CDR3 is made up of 13 amino acids. Trimming took 3 bases from V and 7 from J, leaving 12 bases between them. Per germline, CDR1 LNHDA and CDR2 SQIVND (reference sequence). The chain's CDR3 is CASSIGSTSEAFF. CDR3 DNA sequence: TGTGCCAGTAGTATCGGAAGCACTAGTGAAGCTTTCTTT.

This clonotype was seen a handful of times. This chain joins TRBV12-3 or TRBV12-4 and TRBJ2-2, with a possible D match to TRBD1 (5 bases). Trimming cost V 0 bases and J 4 bases, with 12 bases left between them. The CDR3 covers 16 residues. DNA for the CDR3: TGTGCCAGCAGTTTAGCAAGCTCAGGGATCACCGGGGAGCTGTTTTTT. Translation gives CASSLASSGITGELFF.

Ten or more counts support this clonotype. This sequence joins TRBV28 and TRBJ1-2, with a possible D match to TRBD1 (5 bases). The V gene's germline CDR1 is MDHEN and CDR2 SYDVKM. V was cut by 6 bases and J by 4 bases, with 12 bases left in between. This CDR3 is 13 amino acids long. This CDR3 reads CASSSGGGYGYTF. In nucleotides, the CDR3 is TGTGCCAGCAGCTCCGGCGGGGGCTATGGCTACACCTTC.

This rearrangement joins TRBV28 to TRBJ2-7; 7 nucleotides line up with TRBD2. Trimming took 9 bases from V and 4 from J; bases not matched to a gene: 9. Germline-derived CDR1 and CDR2 are MDHEN and SYDVKM. This CDR3 has 13 residues. Here the CDR3 DNA reads TGTGCCAGTAACCGGGACTATCAATACGAGCAGTACTTC. Amino acids: CASNRDYQYEQYF.

This clonotype was detected ten times or more. The chain joins TRBV6-5 to TRBJ1-1; D might be TRBD1 (5 bases). CDR3 length: 14 residues. The germline V gene encodes CDR1 MNHEY and CDR2 SVGAGI. The V end was cut by 0 bases, the J end by 11 bases, with 16 bases between. CDR3 nucleotides: TGTGCCAGCAGTTACTCGTTTCGCCAGGGTAACGCTTTCTTT. Protein product: CASSYSFRQGNAFF.

This clonotype was found a few times. The V and J genes are TRBV28 and TRBJ1-1; D is uncertain. The CDR3 contains 15 residues. Trimming removed 4 bases at V and 1 base at J, with 13 bases between. CDR1 and CDR2 from the germline V gene are MDHEN and SYDVKM. CDR3 coding DNA: TGTGCCAGCAGTTCCATGCGGGGTAGGAACACTGAAGCTTTCTTT. It specifies CASSSMRGRNTEAFF.

This clonotype was picked up many times. This chain joins TRBV5-1 and TRBJ1-2; weak D call: TRBD1 (6 bases). There are 14 residues in the CDR3. Germline loops: CDR1 SGHRS, CDR2 YFSETQ. With 1 base removed from V and 3 bases from J, the gap between germline ends came to 10 bases. The DNA of the CDR3 is TGCGCCAGCAGCTTGCAGGGGCAACACTATGGCTACACCTTC. It specifies CASSLQGQHYGYTF.

The table lists this clonotype with many counts. The gene calls are TRBV20-1 and TRBJ1-5; TRBD1 agrees at 7 bases. The CDR3 covers 16 residues. The V and J ends lost 1 base and 8 bases, in that order; junction bases with no gene match: 14. Germline V gene lookup returns CDR1 DFQATT and CDR2 SNEGSKA (reference sequence). CDR3 nucleotides: TGCAGTGCTAGAGGCGGACAGGTTATTGGAGAGAAGCCCCAGCATTTT. This encodes CSARGGQVIGEKPQHF.

This chain uses TRBV10-3 with TRBJ1-1; 9 bases align to TRBD1. The junction had 12 bases not matched to a gene; V was cut back by 9 bases and J by 1 base. This CDR3 comprises 16 residues. Germline V gives CDR1 ENHRY, CDR2 SYGVKD. The CDR3 region is CAILPGQGVANTEAFF. As DNA, the CDR3 is TGTGCCATTCTACCGGGACAGGGTGTAGCGAACACTGAAGCTTTCTTT.

This clonotype was detected only a few times. The chain has TRBV11-1 and TRBJ1-2, with 8 bases identical to TRBD1. The CDR3 sequence is 18 residues long. V shed 1 base and J 1 base; nucleotides not matched to a gene: 11. Germline CDR1 SGHAT, CDR2 FQDESV (reference sequence). The chain's CDR3 is CASSLVGPGTGINYGYTF. DNA for the CDR3: TGTGCCAGCAGCTTAGTAGGCCCCGGGACAGGCATTAACTATGGCTACACCTTC.

This clonotype was recorded at least ten times. V is TRBV7-3 and J is TRBJ2-5; 8 bases line up with TRBD1. The ends lost 4 bases at V and 7 bases at J; junction bases unmatched: 14. The CDR3 sequence is 16 residues long. From germline, CDR1 is SGHTA and CDR2 FQGTGA. The CDR3: CASSSGPGQGRGTQYF. The CDR3 bases are TGTGCCAGCAGCTCTGGCCCCGGACAGGGAAGAGGGACCCAGTACTTC.

The chain employs TRBV5-1 and TRBJ2-7, with a possible D match to TRBD1 (6 bases). The V gene's germline CDR1 is SGHRS and CDR2 YFSETQ. The CDR3 is 16 amino acids. In DNA, the CDR3 is TGCGCCAGCAGCTTATTCCAGGGGTCTAGTGCCTACGAGCAGGACGTC. Translating gives CASSLFQGSSAYEQDV.

This clonotype came up a few times. V and J are TRBV5-1 and TRBJ1-2; 10 nucleotides line up with TRBD1. After removal of 3 bases from V and 5 bases from J, the junction contained 4 bases not matched to a gene. The CDR3 loop spans 14 amino acids. The germline gives CDR1 SGHRS, CDR2 YFSETQ. CDR3 loop: CASSSGTGEYGYTF. CDR3 DNA sequence: TGCGCCAGCAGCTCCGGGACAGGGGAATATGGCTACACCTTC. Drawing the rest from reference TRBV5-1 and TRBJ1-2, the complete variable domain is KAGVTQTPRYLIKTRGQQVTLSCSPISGHRSVSWYQQTPGQGLQFLFEYFSETQRNKGNFPGRFSGRQFSNSRSEMNVSTLELGDSALYLCASSSGTGEYGYTFGSGTRLTVV.

The CDR3 bases are TGTGCCTGGACCAGTGGTACCCAAGAGACCCAGTACTTC. Amino acid sequence: CAWTSGTQETQYF. V and J are TRBV30 and TRBJ2-5, with D uncertain. The germline V gene has CDR1 GTSNPN and CDR2 SVGIG (reference sequence). CDR3 length: 13 amino acids. The germline V and J ends were trimmed by 4 bases and 1 base, with 10 bases remaining between them.

This clonotype was counted at least ten times. This CDR3 reads CASIRETGGTEAFF. DNA for the CDR3: TGTGCCAGCATTCGAGAGACAGGGGGCACTGAAGCTTTCTTT. The chain combines TRBV7-9 with TRBJ1-1; 9 bases fit TRBD1. The length of the CDR3 is 14 residues. CDR1 and CDR2 (germline): SEHNR, FQNEAQ (reference sequence). V lost 7 bases, J lost 4 bases, and 7 bases stayed unmatched.

The chain is built from TRBV24-1 and TRBJ1-5; D is unresolved. This CDR3 is 13 amino acids long. Germline values: CDR1 KGHDR, CDR2 SFDVKD. V lost 4 bases to trimming and J lost 15 bases, with 18 bases between them. CDR3 DNA: TGTGCCACCAGTGACCACGACCGAGGATCGTGGCATTTT. Amino acid sequence: CATSDHDRGSWHF.

This clonotype has at least ten counts. CDR3 in amino acids: CASSEASTQGFSGYTF. In DNA form, the CDR3 reads TGTGCCAGCAGTGAAGCGTCAACACAGGGCTTCTCTGGCTACACCTTC. The rearrangement links TRBV6-1 to TRBJ1-2; a weak D match, TRBD1 (6 bases). This CDR3 spans 16 amino acids. From germline, CDR1 is MNHNS and CDR2 SASEGT. Between the trimmed V and J ends, which lost 0 bases and 7 bases, there was a span of 18 bases.

This clonotype was recorded at least ten times. The V call is TRBV4-1, the J call TRBJ1-1, with 7 bases aligning to TRBD1. The CDR3 extends over 18 amino acids. Losses at the gene ends were 3 bases for V and 2 bases for J; bases not matched to a gene: 15. The germline gives CDR1 MGHRA, CDR2 YSYEKL. The CDR3 protein is CASSHFTYRGEGNTEAFF. CDR3 bases: TGCGCCAGCAGCCATTTCACATACAGGGGAGAGGGAAACACTGAAGCTTTCTTT.

The CDR3 coding sequence is TGTGCCAGCAGTTTAATTGGGGACGAGCAGTACTTC. Its protein is CASSLIGDEQYF. The J gene is TRBJ2-7, the V gene TRBV28; no clear D. Trimming took 2 bases from V and 5 from J, leaving 7 bases between them. This CDR3 is built from 12 residues. The germline V gene has CDR1 MDHEN and CDR2 SYDVKM.

In its sample, this clonotype was seen a few times. The chain carries TRBV10-3 and TRBJ2-4; 7 bases are a match to TRBD1. The ends lost 6 bases at V and 4 bases at J; junction bases unmatched: 3. The CDR3 totals 13 residues. CDR1 is ENHRY, CDR2 SYGVKD, per germline. CDR3 region: CAIRDRKKNIQYF. CDR3 bases: TGTGCCATCAGGGACAGGAAAAAAAACATTCAGTACTTC.